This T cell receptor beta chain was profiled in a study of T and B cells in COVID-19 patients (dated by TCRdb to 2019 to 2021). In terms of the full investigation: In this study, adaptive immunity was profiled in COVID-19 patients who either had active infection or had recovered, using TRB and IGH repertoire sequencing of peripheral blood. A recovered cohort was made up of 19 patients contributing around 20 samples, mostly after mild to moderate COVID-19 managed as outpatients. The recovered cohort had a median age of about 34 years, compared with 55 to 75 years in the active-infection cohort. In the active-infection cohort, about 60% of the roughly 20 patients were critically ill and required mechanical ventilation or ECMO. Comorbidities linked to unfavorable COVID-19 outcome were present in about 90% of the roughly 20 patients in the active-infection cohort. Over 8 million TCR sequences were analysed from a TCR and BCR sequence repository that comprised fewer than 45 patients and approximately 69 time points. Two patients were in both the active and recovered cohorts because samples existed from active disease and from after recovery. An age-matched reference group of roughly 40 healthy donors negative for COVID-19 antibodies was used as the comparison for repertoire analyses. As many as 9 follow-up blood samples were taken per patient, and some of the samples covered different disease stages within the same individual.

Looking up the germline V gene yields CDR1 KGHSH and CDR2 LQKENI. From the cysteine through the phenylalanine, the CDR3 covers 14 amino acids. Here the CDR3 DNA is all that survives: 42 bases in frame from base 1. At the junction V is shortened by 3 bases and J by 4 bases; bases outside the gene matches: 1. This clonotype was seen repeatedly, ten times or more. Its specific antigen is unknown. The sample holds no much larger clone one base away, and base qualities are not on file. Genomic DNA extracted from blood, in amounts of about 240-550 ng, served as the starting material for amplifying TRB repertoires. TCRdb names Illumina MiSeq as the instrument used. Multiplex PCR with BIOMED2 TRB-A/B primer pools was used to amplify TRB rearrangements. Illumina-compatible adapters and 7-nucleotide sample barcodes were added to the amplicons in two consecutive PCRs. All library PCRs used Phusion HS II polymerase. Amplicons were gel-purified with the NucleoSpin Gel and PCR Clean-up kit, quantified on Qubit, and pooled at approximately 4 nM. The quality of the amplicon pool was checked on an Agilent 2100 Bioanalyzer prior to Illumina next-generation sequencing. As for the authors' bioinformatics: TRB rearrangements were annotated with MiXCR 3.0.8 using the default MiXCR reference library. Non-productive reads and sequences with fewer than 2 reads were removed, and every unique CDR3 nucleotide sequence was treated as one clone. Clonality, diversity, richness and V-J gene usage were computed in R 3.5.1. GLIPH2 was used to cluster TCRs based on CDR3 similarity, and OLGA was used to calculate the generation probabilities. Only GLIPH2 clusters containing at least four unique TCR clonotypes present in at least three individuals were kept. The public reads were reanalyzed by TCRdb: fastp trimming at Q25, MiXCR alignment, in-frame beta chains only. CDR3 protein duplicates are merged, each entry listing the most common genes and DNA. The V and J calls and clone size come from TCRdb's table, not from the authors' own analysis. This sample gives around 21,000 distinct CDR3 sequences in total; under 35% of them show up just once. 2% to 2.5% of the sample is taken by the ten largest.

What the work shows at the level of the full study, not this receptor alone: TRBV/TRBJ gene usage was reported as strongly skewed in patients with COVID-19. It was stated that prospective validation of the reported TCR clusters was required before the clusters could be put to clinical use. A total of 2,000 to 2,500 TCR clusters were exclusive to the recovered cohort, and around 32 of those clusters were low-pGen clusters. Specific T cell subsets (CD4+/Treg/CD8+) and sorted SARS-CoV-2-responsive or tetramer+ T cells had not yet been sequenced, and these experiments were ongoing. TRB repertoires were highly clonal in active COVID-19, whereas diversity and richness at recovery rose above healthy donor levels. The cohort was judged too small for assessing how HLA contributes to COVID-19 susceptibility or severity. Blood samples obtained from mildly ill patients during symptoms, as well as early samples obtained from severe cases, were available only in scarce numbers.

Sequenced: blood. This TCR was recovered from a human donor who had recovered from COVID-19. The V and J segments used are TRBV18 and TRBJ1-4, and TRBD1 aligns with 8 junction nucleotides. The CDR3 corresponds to CASSPDRVNEKLFF. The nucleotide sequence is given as TGTGCCAGCTCACCGGACAGGGTTAATGAAAAACTGTTTTTT.